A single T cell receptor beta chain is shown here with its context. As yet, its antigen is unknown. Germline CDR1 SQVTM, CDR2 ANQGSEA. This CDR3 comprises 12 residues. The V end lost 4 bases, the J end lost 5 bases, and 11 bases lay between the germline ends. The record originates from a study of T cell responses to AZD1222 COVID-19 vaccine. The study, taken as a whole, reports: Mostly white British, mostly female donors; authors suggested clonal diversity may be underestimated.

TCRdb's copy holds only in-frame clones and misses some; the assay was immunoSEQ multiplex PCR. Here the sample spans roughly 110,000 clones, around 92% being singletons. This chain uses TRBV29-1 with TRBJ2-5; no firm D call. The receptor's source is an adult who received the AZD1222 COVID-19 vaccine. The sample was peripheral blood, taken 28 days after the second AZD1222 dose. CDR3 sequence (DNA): TGCAGCGTTGCTGATGGAGTTGAGACCCAGTACTTC. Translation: CSVADGVETQYF.